Below, 30 T cell receptor beta chains from the same sample are listed, as sequenced in a study of blood T cell repertoires in COVID-19. Sequencing was performed with immunoSEQ multiplex PCR; in TCRdb, only in-frame clones are kept and a portion is missing. The repertoire holds about 92,000 clones, with 72% as singletons. Sequenced input: peripheral blood. The receptors come from a woman aged 55-69 years in a cohort sampled during active or convalescent COVID-19.

V gene TRBV6-5 combines with J gene TRBJ1-6; TRBD1 matches at 7 bases. The CDR3 totals 14 residues. V lost 10 bases, J lost 7 bases, and 10 bases stayed unmatched. The germline V gene encodes CDR1 MNHEY and CDR2 SVGAGI. Written as DNA, the CDR3 is TGTGCCACCAGAATGACAGGGTACAATTCACCCCTCCACTTT. Encoded protein: CATRMTGYNSPLHF.

The chain is built from TRBV11-3 and TRBJ2-3; D unclear. Germline V CDR1 and CDR2: SGHNT, YENEEA. Trimming left V 5 bases short and J 0 bases short, with 3 bases between. The CDR3 extends over 12 amino acids. CDR3 in amino acids: CASSPSTDTQYF. The CDR3 DNA follows: TGTGCCAGCAGCCCTAGCACAGATACGCAGTATTTT.

This rearrangement joins TRBV6-2 or TRBV6-3 to TRBJ1-6; TRBD1 might be the D (5 bases). The CDR3 is made up of 18 amino acids. V was shortened by 0 bases and J by 0 bases, with 12 bases between the two germline ends. Per germline, CDR1 MNHEY and CDR2 SVGEGT. This CDR3 reads CASSYSGRASSYNSPLHF. CDR3 bases: TGTGCCAGCAGTTACTCAGGCAGGGCCAGCTCCTATAATTCACCCCTCCACTTT.

This clone showed up just once. The chain has TRBV20-1 and TRBJ2-4, with D perhaps TRBD2 (7 bases). The V gene's germline CDR1 is DFQATT and CDR2 SNEGSKA (reference sequence). V was pared by 3 bases and J by 7 bases, with 19 bases between. The CDR3 spans 15 residues. The CDR3 DNA follows: TGCAGTGCTAGTAGGGGGGGCGCATGGGGGAACATTCAGTACTTC. This codes for CSASRGGAWGNIQYF.

This chain uses TRBV9 with TRBJ1-6; TRBD1 agrees at 8 bases. This CDR3 contains 15 residues. V was clipped by 4 bases and J by 7 bases; unmatched bases: 7. Germline V gene data show CDR1 as SGDLS and CDR2 as YYNGEE. The CDR3 nucleotides are TGTGCCAGCAGCACGGGGGACAGGTTCAATTCACCCCTCCACTTT. Translated, it gives CASSTGDRFNSPLHF.

The gene calls are TRBV5-8 and TRBJ1-5; maybe TRBD1 (6 bases). The ends were cut back, 0 bases at V and 2 bases at J, with 12 bases in the middle. The CDR3 covers 16 residues. The germline CDR1 and CDR2 sequences are SGHTS and YDEGEE. The CDR3 spells CASSLAGQYRNQPQHF. The CDR3 nucleotides are TGTGCCAGCAGCTTGGCTGGACAGTACCGCAATCAGCCCCAGCATTTT.

This clone was seen a handful of times. This chain uses TRBV4-3 with TRBJ1-5; no clear D gene. V lost 0 bases to trimming and J lost 6 bases, with 15 bases between them. The germline gives CDR1 LGHNA, CDR2 YSLEER. The CDR3 loop spans 16 amino acids. CDR3 loop: CASSQDSGGGLQPQHF. The CDR3 DNA follows: TGCGCCAGCAGCCAAGATTCCGGTGGAGGGCTTCAGCCCCAGCATTTT.

The chain employs TRBV7-6 and TRBJ1-1, with D unresolved. Germline V CDR1 and CDR2: SGHVS, FNYEAQ. This CDR3 comprises 15 residues. The V gene lost 2 bases and the J gene lost 5 bases, with 15 bases spanning the gap. The CDR3 is CASSLLGGRSTEAFF. Here the CDR3 DNA reads TGTGCCAGCAGCTTACTAGGCGGGCGAAGTACTGAAGCTTTCTTT. Supplemented by reference TRBV7-6 and TRBJ1-1, the full variable domain reads GAGVSQSPRYKVTKRGQDVALRCDPISGHVSLYWYRQALGQGPEFLTYFNYEAQQDKSGLPNDRFSAERPEGSISTLTIQRTEQRDSAMYRCASSLLGGRSTEAFFGQGTRLTVV.

The sample holds a few counts of this clone. This chain uses TRBV11-2 with TRBJ2-5; D is possibly TRBD2 (6 bases). This CDR3 is built from 14 residues. Per the germline V gene, CDR1 is SGHAT and CDR2 is FQNNGV. V lost 5 bases and J 2 bases, leaving 12 bases between the germline ends. The CDR3 coding sequence is TGTGCCAGCAGCCTCAGACTAGGTCAAGAGACCCAGTACTTC. This sequence encodes CASSLRLGQETQYF.

The rearrangement uses TRBV5-6 and TRBJ2-7; 7 bases are a match to TRBD1. This CDR3 contains 14 residues. From germline, CDR1 is SGHDT and CDR2 YYEEEE. Trimming took 1 base from V and 4 from J; bases not matched to a gene: 5. In nucleotides, the CDR3 is TGTGCCAGCAGCTTGAGGGGGCCGGTTTACGAGCAGTACTTC. This translates into CASSLRGPVYEQYF.

The chain has TRBV5-1 and TRBJ1-6, with D perhaps TRBD1 (5 bases). Germline V gene sequence: CDR1 SGHRS, CDR2 YFSETQ. V was shortened by 0 bases and J by 4 bases, with 11 bases between the two germline ends. This CDR3 is 16 amino acids long. CDR3 in DNA: TGCGCCAGCAGCTTGGCGGCAGGGTATTATAATTCACCCCTCCACTTT. Encoded protein: CASSLAAGYYNSPLHF.

With regard to this clone: A much bigger clone sits one base away, suggesting this may be a read error. This chain uses TRBV6-1 with TRBJ1-5, with D possibly TRBD1 on 6 matching bases. Germline V gene lookup returns CDR1 MNHNS and CDR2 SASEGT. Trimming took 3 bases from V and 2 from J, leaving 8 bases between them. This CDR3 comprises 14 residues. CDR3 DNA sequence: TGTGCCAGCAGTGAGGGACACCGCAATCAGCCCCAGCATTTT. Translation gives CASSEGHRNQPQHF.

This clone was observed a handful of times. The chain employs TRBV11-2 and TRBJ2-2; the D is unclear. The ends were cut back, 3 bases at V and 1 base at J, with 9 bases in the middle. CDR1 is SGHAT and CDR2 is FQNNGV in the germline V gene. There are 15 residues in the CDR3. CDR3 sequence: CASSFRGQNTGELFF. CDR3 sequence (DNA): TGTGCCAGCAGCTTCCGAGGTCAGAACACCGGGGAGCTGTTTTTT.

There are many counts of this clone. CDR3 residues: CASSGGLLNTGELFF. The DNA for the CDR3 is TGTGCCAGCTCAGGGGGTCTTCTTAACACCGGGGAGCTGTTTTTT. This chain joins TRBV4-2 and TRBJ2-2; 7 bases are a match to TRBD1. From germline, CDR1 is LGHNA and CDR2 YNFKEQ. The CDR3 covers 15 residues. The V gene end was trimmed by 8 bases and the J gene end by 2 bases; junction bases not matched to a gene: 8.

This chain joins TRBV5-4 and TRBJ1-1; D perhaps matches TRBD1 (5 bases). Trimming took off 4 bases at V and 4 bases at J, with 11 bases between the two ends. The CDR3 has 13 amino acids. Germline CDR1 SGHNT, CDR2 YYREEE (reference sequence). CDR3 amino acids: CASSPRTTTEAFF. CDR3 coding DNA: TGTGCCAGCAGCCCCCGGACAACCACTGAAGCTTTCTTT.

A few counts support this clone. The V call is TRBV5-6, the J call TRBJ2-2, with 10 bases fitting TRBD2. From germline, CDR1 is SGHDT and CDR2 YYEEEE. Unmatched junction bases numbered 3, after V lost 0 bases and J lost 4 bases. This CDR3 contains 16 residues. DNA for the CDR3: TGTGCCAGCAGCTTGGTGTTAGCGGGGGGCACCGGGGAGCTGTTTTTT. Protein product: CASSLVLAGGTGELFF.

The chain carries TRBV4-1 and TRBJ1-2, with 7 bases aligning to TRBD1. CDR1 is MGHRA and CDR2 is YSYEKL in the germline V gene. Trimming at V came to 0 bases and at J to 4 bases, leaving 14 bases not matched to a gene. CDR3 length: 18 residues. The CDR3 loop reads CASSQDPPSRDRAYGYTF. The CDR3 DNA reads as TGCGCCAGCAGCCAAGATCCCCCGTCCCGGGACAGAGCCTATGGCTACACCTTC.

This clone turned up a few times. The rearrangement uses TRBV6-5 and TRBJ2-3; D is undetermined. The CDR3 has 14 residues. Germline V gene lookup returns CDR1 MNHEY and CDR2 SVGAGI. Trimming took 2 bases from V and 6 from J, leaving 12 bases between them. The CDR3 spells CASSYLPTVDTQYF. The CDR3, as DNA: TGTGCCAGCAGTTACCTCCCCACGGTGGATACGCAGTATTTT.

This clone came up a few times. The chain carries TRBV5-1 and TRBJ2-3; D remains ambiguous. This CDR3 is built from 16 residues. The germline V and J ends were trimmed by 0 bases and 1 base, with 12 bases remaining between them. Germline lookup yields CDR1 SGHRS and CDR2 YFSETQ. The CDR3 DNA follows: TGCGCCAGCAGCTTGGATTGGAGAGGAGGCACAGATACGCAGTATTTT. Translation: CASSLDWRGGTDTQYF.

The chain recombines TRBV3-1 (or the pseudogene TRBV3-2) with TRBJ1-2; D is unresolved. In germline, CDR1 is LGHDT, CDR2 YNNKEL (reference sequence). V was cut by 1 base and J by 5 bases, with 8 bases left in between. This CDR3 is 13 amino acids long. The CDR3 here is CASSQGRQYGYTF. The CDR3 coding sequence is TGTGCCAGCAGCCAAGGTCGCCAGTATGGCTACACCTTC.

The chain has TRBV29-1 and TRBJ1-6; D possibly corresponds to TRBD1 (6 bases). Trimming left V 4 bases short and J 7 bases short, with 11 bases between. Germline values: CDR1 SQVTM, CDR2 ANQGSEA. The CDR3 has 13 residues. This CDR3 reads CSVARTVNSPLHF. CDR3 DNA: TGCAGCGTTGCCCGGACAGTGAATTCACCCCTCCACTTT.

The V call is TRBV28, the J call TRBJ1-2; 8 positions agree with TRBD1. This CDR3 has 13 residues. V lost 6 bases and J lost 4; bases outside the gene matches: 4. The germline CDR1 and CDR2 sequences are MDHEN and SYDVKM. The CDR3 DNA reads TGTGCCAGCAGCGATACAGGGGGCTATGGCTACACCTTC. This sequence encodes CASSDTGGYGYTF.

The V gene is TRBV7-2, the J gene TRBJ2-7; the match to TRBD2 covers 8 bases. V gave up 5 bases and J gave up 2 bases; unmatched junction bases: 8. Per germline, CDR1 SGHTA and CDR2 FQGNSA. This CDR3 is built from 15 residues. The CDR3 here is CASSPSGSSTYEQYF. The CDR3 bases are TGTGCCAGCAGCCCCAGCGGGAGTTCGACCTACGAGCAGTACTTC.

The J gene is TRBJ1-3, the V gene TRBV28, with D maybe TRBD1 (5 bases). In germline, CDR1 is MDHEN, CDR2 SYDVKM. V shed 11 bases and J shed 3 bases, with 14 bases lying between them. The CDR3 runs 13 residues. Here the CDR3 DNA reads TGTGCCCCCTTAAGGGGCTTTGGAAACACCATATATTTT. It translates to CAPLRGFGNTIYF.

This chain connects TRBV11-3 to TRBJ1-5; D is perhaps TRBD1 (6 bases). The V gene lost 2 bases and the J gene lost 2 bases, with 16 bases spanning the gap. This CDR3 is 17 amino acids long. Germline CDR1 reads SGHNT; CDR2 reads YENEEA. DNA of the CDR3: TGTGCCAGCAGCTTATCAGGGGAGCCTAGCTGCAATCAGCCCCAGCATTTT. Translated: CASSLSGEPSCNQPQHF.

The chain is built from TRBV5-6 and TRBJ1-4; D uncertain. Trimming removed 3 bases at V and 0 bases at J, with 9 bases between. The CDR3 is made up of 15 amino acids. CDR1 is SGHDT and CDR2 is YYEEEE in the germline V gene. The CDR3: CASSWYFATNEKLFF. CDR3 nucleotide sequence: TGTGCCAGCAGCTGGTACTTCGCAACTAATGAAAAACTGTTTTTT.

The CDR3 here is CASSPGQGPNYGYTF. The CDR3, as DNA: TGCGCCAGCAGCCCTGGACAGGGGCCTAACTATGGCTACACCTTC. This chain links TRBV4-3 with TRBJ1-2; 9 nucleotides match TRBD1. Trimming took 4 bases from V and 0 from J; bases not matched to a gene: 3. This CDR3 comprises 15 residues. Germline CDR1 LGHNA, CDR2 YSLEER.

V usage is TRBV7-2 and J usage is TRBJ2-3; D might be TRBD1 (6 bases). V lost 1 base, J lost 1 base, and 12 bases lay in between. The CDR3 totals 16 residues. CDR1 is SGHTA and CDR2 is FQGNSA in the germline V gene. The chain's CDR3 is CASSLDRARGTDTQYF. DNA of the CDR3: TGTGCCAGCAGCTTAGACAGGGCCCGGGGCACAGATACGCAGTATTTT.

V and J are TRBV28 and TRBJ1-2, with 7 bases aligning to TRBD1. CDR1 MDHEN and CDR2 SYDVKM come from the germline V gene. The CDR3 totals 14 residues. The V and J ends lost 9 bases and 4 bases, in that order; junction bases with no gene match: 11. The CDR3 DNA reads TGTGCCAGTCAGGCCGGGACAGCGCTCTATGGCTACACCTTC. Translation: CASQAGTALYGYTF.

V gene TRBV5-5 combines with J gene TRBJ1-4; D gene unclear. From germline, CDR1 is SGHKS and CDR2 YYEKEE (reference sequence). With 2 bases removed from V and 2 bases from J, the gap between germline ends came to 7 bases. The CDR3 is 14 residues long. The DNA for the CDR3 is TGTGCCAGCAGCTTCGCCGCGACTAATGAAAAACTGTTTTTT. This gives the protein CASSFAATNEKLFF.